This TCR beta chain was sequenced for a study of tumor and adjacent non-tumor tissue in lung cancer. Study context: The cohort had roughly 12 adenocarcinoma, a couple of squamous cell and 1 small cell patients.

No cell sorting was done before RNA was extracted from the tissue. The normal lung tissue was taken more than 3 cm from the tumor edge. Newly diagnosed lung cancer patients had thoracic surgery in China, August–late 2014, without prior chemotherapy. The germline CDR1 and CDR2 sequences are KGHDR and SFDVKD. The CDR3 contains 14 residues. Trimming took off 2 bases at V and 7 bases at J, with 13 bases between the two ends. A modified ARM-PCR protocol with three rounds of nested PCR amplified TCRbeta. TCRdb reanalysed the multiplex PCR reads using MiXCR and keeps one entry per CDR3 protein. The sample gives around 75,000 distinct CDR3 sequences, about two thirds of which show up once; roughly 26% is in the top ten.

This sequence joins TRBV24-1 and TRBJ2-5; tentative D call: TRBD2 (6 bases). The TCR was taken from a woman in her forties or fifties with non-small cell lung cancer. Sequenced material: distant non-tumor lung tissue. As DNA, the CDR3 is TGTGCCACCAGTGATTCGCCCTCACTAGCGACCCAGTACTTC. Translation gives CATSDSPSLATQYF.